Sequencing of this TCR beta chain was carried out in a study of T cells in Graves' hyperthyroidism and ophthalmopathy. Overall study findings and caveats: Peripheral blood also featured most of the thyroid clonotypes expanded above 0.001. Ophthalmopathy was model-predicted a median about six months pre-onset.

This clonotype was counted ten times or more. Its antigen is still unknown. The germline gives CDR1 SGHDN, CDR2 FVKESK. After removal of 1 base from V and 3 bases from J, the junction contained 6 bases not matched to a gene. This CDR3 has 17 residues. Amplification yielded TCR beta CDR3 regions, with RNA transcripts as the source. The HTBI primer set drove a first-round RT-PCR of the TCR CDR3. TCRdb itself ran the multiplex PCR reads through MiXCR, one entry per CDR3 protein. The sample holds around 400,000 distinct CDR3 sequences; around 14% are singletons and the top ten take around 9.2%. The rearrangement joins TRBV14 to TRBJ2-1; 10 nucleotides match TRBD2. Material: blood. The receptor was derived from a young woman with Graves' hyperthyroidism. For the CDR3, the DNA is TGTGCCAGCAGCCAAGGGAGCGGGGGGGTTTTCTACAATGAGCAGTTCTTC. Translated: CASSQGSGGVFYNEQFF.